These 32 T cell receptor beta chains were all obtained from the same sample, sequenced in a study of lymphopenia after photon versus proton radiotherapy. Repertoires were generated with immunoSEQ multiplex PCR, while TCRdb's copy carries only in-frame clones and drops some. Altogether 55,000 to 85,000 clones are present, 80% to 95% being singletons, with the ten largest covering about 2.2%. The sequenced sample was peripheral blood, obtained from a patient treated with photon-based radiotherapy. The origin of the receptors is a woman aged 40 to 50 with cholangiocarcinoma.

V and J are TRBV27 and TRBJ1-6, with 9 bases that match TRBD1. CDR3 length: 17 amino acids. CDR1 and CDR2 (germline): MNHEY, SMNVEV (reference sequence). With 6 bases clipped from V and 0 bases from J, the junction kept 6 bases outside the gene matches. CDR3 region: CASRTRQGGSYNSPLHF. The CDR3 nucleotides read TGTGCCAGCAGGACTAGACAGGGGGGCTCCTATAATTCACCCCTCCACTTT.

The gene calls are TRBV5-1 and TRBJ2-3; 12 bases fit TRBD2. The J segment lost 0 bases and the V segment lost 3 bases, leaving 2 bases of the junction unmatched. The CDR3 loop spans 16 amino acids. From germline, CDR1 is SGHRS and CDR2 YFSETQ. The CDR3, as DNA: TGCGCCAGCAGCTGGACTAGCGGGGCTAGCACAGATACGCAGTATTTT. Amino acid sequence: CASSWTSGASTDTQYF.

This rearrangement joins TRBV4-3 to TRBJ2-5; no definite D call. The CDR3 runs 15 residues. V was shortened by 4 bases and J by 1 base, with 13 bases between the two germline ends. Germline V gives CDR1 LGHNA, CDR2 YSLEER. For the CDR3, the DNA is TGCGCCAGCAGCCGCAACTTAGCAGTCCAAGAGACCCAGTACTTC. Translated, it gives CASSRNLAVQETQYF.

The CDR3 bases are TGTGCCTGGAGTGTACCCACAGGTGGCTACACCTTC. Protein sequence: CAWSVPTGGYTF. The V call is TRBV30, the J call TRBJ1-2; TRBD1 is a possible D gene (5 bases). The CDR3 consists of 12 residues. CDR1 and CDR2 from the germline V gene are GTSNPN and SVGIG (reference sequence). With 0 bases removed from V and 7 bases from J, the gap between germline ends came to 9 bases. Full variable domain (missing parts from reference TRBV30 and TRBJ1-2): SQTIHQWPATLVQPVGSPLSLECTVEGTSNPNLYWYRQAAGRGLQLLFYSVGIGQISSEVPQNLSASRPQDRQFILSSKKLLLSDSGFYLCAWSVPTGGYTFGSGTRLTVV.

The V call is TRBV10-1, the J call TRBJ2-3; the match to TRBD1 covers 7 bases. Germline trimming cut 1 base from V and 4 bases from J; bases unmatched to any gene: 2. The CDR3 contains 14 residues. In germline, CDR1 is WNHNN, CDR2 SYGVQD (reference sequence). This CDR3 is CASSELQGADTQYF. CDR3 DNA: TGCGCCAGCAGTGAGTTGCAGGGGGCAGATACGCAGTATTTT.

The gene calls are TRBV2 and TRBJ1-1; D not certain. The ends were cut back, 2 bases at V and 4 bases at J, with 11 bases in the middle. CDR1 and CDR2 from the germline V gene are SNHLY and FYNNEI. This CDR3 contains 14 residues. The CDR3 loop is CASSESTAGTEAFF. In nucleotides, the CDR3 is TGTGCCAGCAGTGAATCGACCGCAGGCACTGAAGCTTTCTTT.

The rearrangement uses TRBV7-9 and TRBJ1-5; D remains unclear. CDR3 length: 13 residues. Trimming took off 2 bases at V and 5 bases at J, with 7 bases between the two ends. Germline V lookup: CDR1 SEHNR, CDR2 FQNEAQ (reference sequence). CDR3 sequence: CASSLSFDQPQHF. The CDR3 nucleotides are TGTGCCAGCAGCTTAAGTTTCGATCAGCCCCAGCATTTT.

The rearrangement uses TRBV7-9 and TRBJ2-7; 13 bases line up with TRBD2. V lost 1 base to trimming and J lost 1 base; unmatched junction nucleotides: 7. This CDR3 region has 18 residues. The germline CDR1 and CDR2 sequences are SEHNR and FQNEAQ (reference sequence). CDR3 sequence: CASSLVLAGGPKSYEQYF. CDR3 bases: TGTGCCAGCAGCTTAGTACTAGCGGGAGGGCCCAAGTCCTACGAGCAGTACTTC.

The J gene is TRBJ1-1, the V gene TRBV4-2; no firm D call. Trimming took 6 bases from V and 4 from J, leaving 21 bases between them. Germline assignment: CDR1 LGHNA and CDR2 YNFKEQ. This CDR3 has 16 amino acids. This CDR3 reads CASSRSGWESGTEAFF. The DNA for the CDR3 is TGTGCCAGCAGTAGAAGCGGGTGGGAAAGCGGCACTGAAGCTTTCTTT.

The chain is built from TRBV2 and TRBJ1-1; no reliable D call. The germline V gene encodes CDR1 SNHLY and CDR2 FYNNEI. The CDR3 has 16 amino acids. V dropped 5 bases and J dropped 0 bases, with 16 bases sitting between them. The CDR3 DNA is TGTGCCAGCAGTCCCCGCATCGTTGCCATGAACACTGAAGCTTTCTTT. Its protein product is CASSPRIVAMNTEAFF.

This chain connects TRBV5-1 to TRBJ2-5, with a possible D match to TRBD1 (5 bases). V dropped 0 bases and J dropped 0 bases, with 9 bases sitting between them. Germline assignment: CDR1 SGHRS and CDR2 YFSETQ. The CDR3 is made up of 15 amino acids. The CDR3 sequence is CASSLAPGNQETQYF. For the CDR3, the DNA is TGCGCCAGCAGCTTGGCTCCAGGGAACCAAGAGACCCAGTACTTC.

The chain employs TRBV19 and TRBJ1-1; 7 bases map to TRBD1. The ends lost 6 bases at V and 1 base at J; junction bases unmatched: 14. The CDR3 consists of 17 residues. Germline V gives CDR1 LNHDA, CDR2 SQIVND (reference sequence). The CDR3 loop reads CASSLSGTATRNTEAFF. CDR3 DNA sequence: TGTGCCAGTAGCCTATCCGGGACAGCTACAAGGAACACTGAAGCTTTCTTT.

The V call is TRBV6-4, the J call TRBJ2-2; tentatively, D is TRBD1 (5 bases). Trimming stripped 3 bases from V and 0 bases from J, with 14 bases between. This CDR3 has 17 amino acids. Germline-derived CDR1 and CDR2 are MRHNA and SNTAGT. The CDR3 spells CASSESSSTANTGELFF. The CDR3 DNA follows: TGTGCCAGCAGTGAATCCTCCTCGACAGCGAACACCGGGGAGCTGTTTTTT.

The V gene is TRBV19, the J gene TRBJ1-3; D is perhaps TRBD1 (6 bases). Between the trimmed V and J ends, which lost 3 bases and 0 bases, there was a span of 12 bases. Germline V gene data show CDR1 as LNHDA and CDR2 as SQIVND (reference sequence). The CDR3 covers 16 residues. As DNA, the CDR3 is TGTGCCAGTAGTATGAGGACAGCAATCTCTGGAAACACCATATATTTT. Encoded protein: CASSMRTAISGNTIYF.

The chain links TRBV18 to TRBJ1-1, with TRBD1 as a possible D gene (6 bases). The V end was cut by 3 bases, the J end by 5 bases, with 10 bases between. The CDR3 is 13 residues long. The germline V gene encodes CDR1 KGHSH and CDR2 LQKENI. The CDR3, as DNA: TGTGCCAGCTCACCCGGCCAGGGGACTGAAGCTTTCTTT. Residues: CASSPGQGTEAFF.

For the CDR3, the DNA is TGTGCCAGCAGCGTAAGAGGGACAAACTCACCCCTCCACTTT. It specifies CASSVRGTNSPLHF. V gene TRBV9 combines with J gene TRBJ1-6; D might be TRBD1 (6 bases). CDR3 length: 14 amino acids. V lost 1 base to trimming and J lost 10 bases, with 12 bases between them. Germline V gene sequence: CDR1 SGDLS, CDR2 YYNGEE.

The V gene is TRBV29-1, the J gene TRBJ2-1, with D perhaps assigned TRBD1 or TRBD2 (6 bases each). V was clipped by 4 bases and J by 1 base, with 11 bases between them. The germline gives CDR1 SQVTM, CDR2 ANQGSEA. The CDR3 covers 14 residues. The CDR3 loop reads CSVVGGGSYNEQFF. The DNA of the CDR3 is TGCAGCGTTGTAGGAGGGGGGTCCTACAATGAGCAGTTCTTC.

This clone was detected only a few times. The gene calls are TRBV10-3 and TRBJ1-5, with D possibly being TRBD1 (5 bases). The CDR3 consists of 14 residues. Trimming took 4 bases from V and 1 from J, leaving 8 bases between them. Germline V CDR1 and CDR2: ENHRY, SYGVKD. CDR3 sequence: CAISGGESNQPQHF. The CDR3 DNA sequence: TGTGCCATCAGTGGGGGGGAGAGCAATCAGCCCCAGCATTTT.

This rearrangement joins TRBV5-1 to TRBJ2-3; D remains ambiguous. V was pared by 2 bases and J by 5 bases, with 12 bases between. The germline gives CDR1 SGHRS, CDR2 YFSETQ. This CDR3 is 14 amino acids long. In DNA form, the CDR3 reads TGCGCCAGCAGCTTACAGAGAAGTGAAGATACGCAGTATTTT. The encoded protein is CASSLQRSEDTQYF.

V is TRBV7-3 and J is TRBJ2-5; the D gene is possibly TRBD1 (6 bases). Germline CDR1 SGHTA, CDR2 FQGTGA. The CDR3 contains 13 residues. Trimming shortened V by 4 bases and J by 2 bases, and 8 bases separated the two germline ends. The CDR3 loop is CASSSDRQETQYF. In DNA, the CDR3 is TGTGCCAGCAGCTCGGACAGACAAGAGACCCAGTACTTC.

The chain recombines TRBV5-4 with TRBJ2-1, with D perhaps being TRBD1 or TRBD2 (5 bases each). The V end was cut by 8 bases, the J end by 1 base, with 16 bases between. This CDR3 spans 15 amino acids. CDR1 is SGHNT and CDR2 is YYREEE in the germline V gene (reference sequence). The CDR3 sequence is CASKGTPSSYNEQFF. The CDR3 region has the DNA TGTGCCAGTAAAGGGACGCCAAGTTCCTACAATGAGCAGTTCTTC.

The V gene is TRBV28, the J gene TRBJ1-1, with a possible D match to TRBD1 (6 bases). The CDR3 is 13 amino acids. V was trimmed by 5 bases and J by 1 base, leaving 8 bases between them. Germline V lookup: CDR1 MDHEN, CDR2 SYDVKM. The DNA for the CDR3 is TGTGCCAGCAGTGGGACAAAGAACACTGAAGCTTTCTTT. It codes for CASSGTKNTEAFF.

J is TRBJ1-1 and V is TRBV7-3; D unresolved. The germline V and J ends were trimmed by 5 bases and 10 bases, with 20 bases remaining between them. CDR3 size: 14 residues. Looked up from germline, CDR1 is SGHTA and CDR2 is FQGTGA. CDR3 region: CASSPRGLPEVAFF. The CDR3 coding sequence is TGTGCCAGCAGCCCCCGAGGACTGCCCGAGGTAGCTTTCTTT.

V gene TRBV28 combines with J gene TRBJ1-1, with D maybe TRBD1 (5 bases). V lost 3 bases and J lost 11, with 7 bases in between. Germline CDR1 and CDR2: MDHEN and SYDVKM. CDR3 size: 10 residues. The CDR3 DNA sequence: TGTGCCAGCAGTTTCAGGGAGGCTTTCTTT. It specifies CASSFREAFF. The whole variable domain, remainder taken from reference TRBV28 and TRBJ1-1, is DVKVTQSSRYLVKRTGEKVFLECVQDMDHENMFWYRQDPGLGLRLIYFSYDVKMKEKGDIPEGYSVSREKKERFSLILESASTNQTSMYLCASSFREAFFGQGTRLTVV.

The CDR3 region is CASSYSSSRGLVEAFF. The DNA for the CDR3 is TGTGCCAGCAGTTACTCGAGTAGCAGGGGCCTGGTTGAAGCTTTCTTT. The genes are TRBV6-5 and TRBJ1-1; D perhaps matches TRBD1 (6 bases). Trimming left V 0 bases short and J 7 bases short, with 18 bases between. The CDR3 sequence is 16 residues long. Germline loops: CDR1 MNHEY, CDR2 SVGAGI.

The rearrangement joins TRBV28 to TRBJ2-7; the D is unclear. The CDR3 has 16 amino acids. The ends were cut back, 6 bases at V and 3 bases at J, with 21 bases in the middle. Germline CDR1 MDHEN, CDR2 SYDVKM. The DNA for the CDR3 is TGTGCCAGCAGCCGCGGACGTACACCGAACGGCTACGAGCAGTACTTC. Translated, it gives CASSRGRTPNGYEQYF. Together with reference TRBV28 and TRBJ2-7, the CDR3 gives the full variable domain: DVKVTQSSRYLVKRTGEKVFLECVQDMDHENMFWYRQDPGLGLRLIYFSYDVKMKEKGDIPEGYSVSREKKERFSLILESASTNQTSMYLCASSRGRTPNGYEQYFGPGTRLTVT.

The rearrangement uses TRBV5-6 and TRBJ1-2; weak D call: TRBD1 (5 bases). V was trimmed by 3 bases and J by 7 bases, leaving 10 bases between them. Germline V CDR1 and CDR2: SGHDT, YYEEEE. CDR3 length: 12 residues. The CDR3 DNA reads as TGTGCCAGCAGCTCCAGGGAGGCTGGCTACACCTTC. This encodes CASSSREAGYTF.

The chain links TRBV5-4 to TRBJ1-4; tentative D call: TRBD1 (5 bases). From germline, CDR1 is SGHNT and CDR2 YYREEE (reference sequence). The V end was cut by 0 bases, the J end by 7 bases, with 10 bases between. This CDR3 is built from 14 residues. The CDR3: CASSLAGAREKLFF. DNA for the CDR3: TGTGCCAGCAGCTTGGCCGGGGCACGTGAAAAACTGTTTTTT. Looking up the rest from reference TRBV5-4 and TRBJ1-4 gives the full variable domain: ETGVTQSPTHLIKTRGQQVTLRCSSQSGHNTVSWYQQALGQGPQFIFQYYREEENGRGNFPPRFSGLQFPNYSSELNVNALELDDSALYLCASSLAGAREKLFFGSGTQLSVL.

The CDR3 protein is CATKGQIDEQYF. CDR3 DNA sequence: TGTGCCACGAAAGGACAGATCGACGAGCAGTACTTC. The chain links TRBV10-3 to TRBJ2-7, with a possible D match to TRBD1 (6 bases). The germline CDR1 and CDR2 sequences are ENHRY and SYGVKD. Trimming stripped 10 bases from V and 5 bases from J, with 15 bases between. The CDR3 consists of 12 residues.

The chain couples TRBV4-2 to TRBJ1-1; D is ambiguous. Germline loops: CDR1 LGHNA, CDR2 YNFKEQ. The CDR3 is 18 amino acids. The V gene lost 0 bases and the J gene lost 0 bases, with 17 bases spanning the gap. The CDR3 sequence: CASSQDRLGQTLNTEAFF. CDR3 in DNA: TGTGCCAGCAGCCAAGATCGGCTCGGGCAGACTTTGAACACTGAAGCTTTCTTT.

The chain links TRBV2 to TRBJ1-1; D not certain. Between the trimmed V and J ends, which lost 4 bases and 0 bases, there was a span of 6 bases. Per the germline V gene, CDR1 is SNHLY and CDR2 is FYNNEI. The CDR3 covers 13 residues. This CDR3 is CASSGDMNTEAFF. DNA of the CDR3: TGTGCCAGCAGTGGAGATATGAACACTGAAGCTTTCTTT.

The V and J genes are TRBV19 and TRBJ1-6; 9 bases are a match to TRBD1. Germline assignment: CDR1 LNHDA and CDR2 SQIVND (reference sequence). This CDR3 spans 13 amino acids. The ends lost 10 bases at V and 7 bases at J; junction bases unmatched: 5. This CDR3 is CATSGTGNSPLHF. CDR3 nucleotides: TGTGCCACCTCCGGGACAGGGAATTCACCCCTCCACTTT.